The 22 T cell receptor beta chains in this list originate from one sample, sequenced in a study of blood T cells in healthy people across ages. Through a sample-barcoded 5' primer and a J-beta primer mix, a second PCR was run for roughly 7 to 11 cycles. A single record per CDR3 protein comes from TCRdb applying MiXCR to the 5' RACE reads. The repertoire holds under 850,000 distinct CDR3 sequences, with 30% to 45% as singletons. The sample comprised blood. Source of these receptors: a young man in good health.

The chain employs TRBV20-1 and TRBJ2-1, with D tentatively TRBD2 (5 bases). The end of the DNA is better explained by TRBJ2-7, so the J call may be wrong. From germline, CDR1 is DFQATT and CDR2 SNEGSKA (reference sequence). CDR3 length: 16 residues. The chain's CDR3 is CSAPDPWGASYNEQYF. DNA of the CDR3: TGCAGTGCGCCTGACCCCTGGGGAGCTTCCTACAATGAGCAGTACTTC.

This sequence joins TRBV20-1 and TRBJ2-7; TRBD1 or TRBD2 may be the D gene (5 bases each). Trimming took 3 bases from V and 2 from J, leaving 11 bases between them. The CDR3 is 13 amino acids. Germline V lookup: CDR1 DFQATT, CDR2 SNEGSKA (reference sequence). CDR3 nucleotide sequence: TGCAGTGCTAGTTGGGGGAGCCCCTACGAGCAGTACTTC. It is translated as CSASWGSPYEQYF.

This clonotype has more than one count but fewer than ten. The J gene is TRBJ1-5, the V gene TRBV19; the match to TRBD1 covers 7 bases. Trimming at V came to 4 bases and at J to 2 bases, leaving 11 bases not matched to a gene. The germline CDR1 and CDR2 sequences are LNHDA and SQIVND (reference sequence). The CDR3 has 17 amino acids. Here the CDR3 DNA reads TGTGCCAGTAGTACTATACTCGACAGGGTTCGCAATCAGCCCCAGCATTTT. As protein: CASSTILDRVRNQPQHF.

Regarding this clonotype: This may stem from a read error, because a much larger clone lies one nucleotide away. The chain recombines TRBV7-2 with TRBJ2-7; unclear D gene. The CDR3 runs 14 residues. Trimming pared 4 bases from V and 7 bases from J, leaving 17 bases between. Germline CDR1 and CDR2: SGHTA and FQGNSA. This CDR3 is CASSSAQIYGEQYF. CDR3 nucleotide sequence: TGTGCCAGCAGCTCTGCACAGATCTACGGTGAGCAGTACTTC.

This clonotype was counted only a few times. The chain uses TRBV6-2 or TRBV6-3 and TRBJ2-3, with 7 bases lining up with TRBD2. V lost 2 bases, J lost 3 bases, and 8 bases stayed unmatched. Per germline, CDR1 MNHEY and CDR2 SVGEGT. CDR3 length: 16 residues. This chain's CDR3 is CASSYRAAGQTDTQYF. CDR3 nucleotides: TGTGCCAGCAGTTACCGGGCAGCGGGGCAAACAGATACGCAGTATTTT.

In its sample, this clonotype was seen a few times. The V and J genes are TRBV6-2 or TRBV6-3 and TRBJ1-5, with a possible D match to TRBD1 (5 bases). Germline CDR1 MNHEY, CDR2 SVGEGT. Trimming removed 2 bases at V and 6 bases at J, with 17 bases between. CDR3 length equals 16 residues. The CDR3 DNA sequence: TGTGCCAGCAGTTACGAGGGCCGAGGGGATGGTCAGCCCCAGCATTTT. It translates to CASSYEGRGDGQPQHF.

The V and J genes are TRBV28 and TRBJ2-1; D ambiguous. Germline V lookup: CDR1 MDHEN, CDR2 SYDVKM. The V gene lost 3 bases and the J gene lost 4 bases, with 10 bases spanning the gap. This CDR3 is built from 14 residues. CDR3 sequence reads: CASSLRDGYNEQFF. CDR3 DNA: TGTGCCAGCAGTTTGCGTGACGGTTACAATGAGCAGTTCTTC.

The table lists this clonotype with a few counts. V and J are TRBV20-1 and TRBJ1-5; TRBD1 matches at 9 bases. This CDR3 contains 14 residues. Germline V gives CDR1 DFQATT, CDR2 SNEGSKA (reference sequence). V shed 4 bases, J shed 6 bases, and the junction held 7 bases outside the gene matches. The chain's CDR3 is CSANTGGEAQPQHF. The CDR3 region has the DNA TGCAGTGCTAATACAGGGGGCGAGGCTCAGCCCCAGCATTTT.

The chain links TRBV4-3 to TRBJ2-1; 8 bases align to TRBD2. The CDR3 sequence is 14 residues long. In germline, CDR1 is LGHNA, CDR2 YSLEER. Trimming took 4 bases from V and 12 from J; bases not matched to a gene: 11. CDR3 nucleotides: TGCGCCAGCAGCCCGGGACTAGTTAGGGATGGGCAGTTCTTC. Translation: CASSPGLVRDGQFF.

As to this clonotype: A junction end diverges from the germline sequence, so it may reflect a read error. This sequence joins TRBV7-7 and TRBJ1-1, with D perhaps matching TRBD1 (5 bases). This CDR3 is 14 amino acids long. From germline, CDR1 is SSHAT and CDR2 FNYEAQ (reference sequence). CDR3 DNA sequence: TGTGCTAGCAGCTTAGATGTCGACAGCCCTGAAGCTTTCTTT. Translated: CASSLDVDSPEAFF.

The chain joins TRBV6-5 to TRBJ1-1; D gene uncertain. The V gene's germline CDR1 is MNHEY and CDR2 SVGAGI. The CDR3 sequence is 15 residues long. The ends were cut back, 6 bases at V and 4 bases at J, with 18 bases in the middle. In DNA form, the CDR3 reads TGTGCCAGCAGACTATCGGATCCAAGTAGCACTGAAGCTTTCTTT. It is translated as CASRLSDPSSTEAFF.

This clonotype came up a few times. J is TRBJ2-5 and V is TRBV25-1; 8 nucleotides agree with TRBD2. The CDR3 has 16 amino acids. J lost 1 base, V lost 1 base, and 5 bases had no gene match. The germline CDR1 and CDR2 sequences are MGHDK and SYGVNS. Written as DNA, the CDR3 is TGTGCCAGCAGTGAATTCCGCGGGGGGACCCAAGAGACCCAGTACTTC. Amino acid sequence: CASSEFRGGTQETQYF. Full variable domain (outside the CDR3, taken from reference TRBV25-1 and TRBJ2-5): EADIYQTPRYLVIGTGKKITLECSQTMGHDKMYWYQQDPGMELHLIHYSYGVNSTEKGDLSSESTVSRIRTEHFPLTLESARPSHTSQYLCASSEFRGGTQETQYFGPGTRLLVL.

This chain joins TRBV7-2 and TRBJ2-5; the D gene could be TRBD1 or TRBD2 (5 bases each). This CDR3 is 13 amino acids long. Germline V gene data show CDR1 as SGHTA and CDR2 as FQGNSA. Deletions cut 8 bases from V and 4 bases from J, with 14 bases between. The CDR3 spells CASGGRTPETQYF. Here the CDR3 DNA reads TGTGCCAGCGGGGGAAGGACTCCAGAGACCCAGTACTTC.

The table lists this clonotype with many counts. V is TRBV12-3 or TRBV12-4 and J is TRBJ2-5, with 8 bases aligning to TRBD2. Trimming cost V 7 bases and J 5 bases; bases outside gene matches: 6. CDR3 length: 13 amino acids. CDR3 DNA: TGTGCCAGCACAGGACTAGCCGAGGAGACCCAGTACTTC. It specifies CASTGLAEETQYF.

The chain is built from TRBV20-1 and TRBJ2-3, with a tentative D call TRBD1 (6 bases). V lost 6 bases to trimming and J lost 7 bases, with 20 bases between them. Per the germline V gene, CDR1 is DFQATT and CDR2 is SNEGSKA (reference sequence). The CDR3 has 14 amino acids. For the CDR3, the DNA is TGCAGTGCCACAACAGGGATGGTTGGGCATACGCAGTATTTT. It translates to CSATTGMVGHTQYF.

This rearrangement joins TRBV5-1 to TRBJ1-5, with no clear D. Trimming cost V 5 bases and J 6 bases, with 15 bases left between them. The germline V gene has CDR1 SGHRS and CDR2 YFSETQ. This CDR3 comprises 14 residues. The CDR3 spells CASRVQRGTQPQHF. CDR3 nucleotides: TGCGCCAGCAGAGTGCAGCGGGGAACTCAGCCCCAGCATTTT. Variable domain in full (rest from reference TRBV5-1 and TRBJ1-5): KAGVTQTPRYLIKTRGQQVTLSCSPISGHRSVSWYQQTPGQGLQFLFEYFSETQRNKGNFPGRFSGRQFSNSRSEMNVSTLELGDSALYLCASRVQRGTQPQHFGDGTRLSIL.

The chain uses TRBV20-1 and TRBJ2-3, with TRBD2 matching 9 bases. Trimming cost V 2 bases and J 2 bases; bases outside gene matches: 2. The germline V gene encodes CDR1 DFQATT and CDR2 SNEGSKA (reference sequence). CDR3 length equals 14 residues. The CDR3 loop is CSARIAGVTDTQYF. The CDR3 DNA reads TGCAGTGCTAGAATAGCGGGGGTCACAGATACGCAGTATTTT.

V is TRBV20-1 and J is TRBJ1-5; 7 nucleotides line up with TRBD1. Trimming removed 3 bases from V and 6 bases from J; junction bases left unmatched: 5. The CDR3 is 13 residues long. Germline V gene lookup returns CDR1 DFQATT and CDR2 SNEGSKA (reference sequence). CDR3 residues: CSASRGTPQPQHF. CDR3 in DNA: TGCAGTGCTAGCAGGGGGACCCCTCAGCCCCAGCATTTT.

The genes are TRBV27 and TRBJ1-4; perhaps TRBD1 as D (6 bases). CDR3 size: 17 residues. V was trimmed by 3 bases and J by 3 bases, leaving 17 bases between them. Looked up from germline, CDR1 is MNHEY and CDR2 is SMNVEV (reference sequence). CDR3: CASSLRQGIRANEKLFF. CDR3 nucleotide sequence: TGTGCCAGCAGTTTGAGGCAGGGGATTAGGGCTAATGAAAAACTGTTTTTT.

As for this clonotype: Germline is not matched at one junction end, which may reflect a read error. The rearrangement joins TRBV9 to TRBJ2-3, with 8 bases aligning to TRBD1. The length of the CDR3 is 15 residues. From germline, CDR1 is SGDLS and CDR2 YYNGEE. This chain's CDR3 is CAGSVVQGDTDTQYF. The CDR3, as DNA: TGTGCCGGCAGCGTAGTACAGGGGGACACAGATACGCAGTATTTT.

This clonotype was seen a handful of times. CDR3: CASSNRQGDYNQPQHF. The CDR3 region has the DNA TGTGCCAGCAGTAACCGACAGGGGGACTACAATCAGCCCCAGCATTTT. The chain couples TRBV27 to TRBJ1-5; 9 nucleotides line up with TRBD1. J gave up 3 bases and V 5 bases, and 8 bases lay outside the gene matches. Germline V gene data show CDR1 as MNHEY and CDR2 as SMNVEV (reference sequence). CDR3 size: 16 residues.

J is TRBJ2-7 and V is TRBV12-3 or TRBV12-4; possibly TRBD2 for D (6 bases). V was pared by 6 bases and J by 7 bases, with 10 bases between. The CDR3 sequence is 11 residues long. The chain's CDR3 is CASRQAGEQYF. The CDR3 nucleotides are TGTGCCAGCAGACAGGCGGGGGAGCAGTACTTC.